This is a list of T cell receptor beta chains from one sample in a study of T-cell reconstitution after alpha-beta-depleted transplantation in children. TCRdb redid the calling of the PCR reads with MiXCR, one entry per CDR3 protein. In the table there are about 580,000 distinct CDR3 sequences, roughly 23% of which are singletons. The sample here was PBMCs, mostly from graft donor cells, taken 360 days after TCRalphabeta/CD19-depleted stem cell transplant. The source is a boy under two years old who had a stem cell transplant for acute myeloid leukemia, so the T cells may come from the graft donor. Each CDR3 is given with its conserved first and last residue. A D gene is named only where the DNA matches it firmly. Where a row states a size, it is once, few, many or the class of an expanded clone; other rows omit it.

cdr3_aa,cdr3_nt,d_call,v_call,j_call,clone_size
CSVGRPAENTEAFF,TGCAGCGTCGGCCGCCCAGCGGAGAACACTGAAGCTTTCTTT,-,TRBV29-1,TRBJ1-1,few
CASSPSGGLGETQYF,TGCGCCAGCAGCCCCAGCGGCGGCCTAGGAGAGACCCAGTACTTC,-,TRBV5-1,TRBJ2-5,many
CASSSEVRLSSYEQYF,TGTGCCAGCAGCTCAGAGGTGAGGTTGAGCTCCTACGAGCAGTACTTC,-,TRBV7-2,TRBJ2-7,-
CSVGARDRLYNEQFF,TGCAGCGTCGGAGCCCGGGACAGGCTTTACAATGAGCAGTTCTTC,TRBD1,TRBV29-1,TRBJ2-1,-
CASSLPTTGPATNEKLFF,TGTGCCAGCAGCTTACCGACGACAGGGCCTGCAACTAATGAAAAACTGTTTTTT,TRBD1,TRBV7-8,TRBJ1-4,many
CASSLDQWSSGNTIYF,TGTGCCAGCAGCTTGGATCAGTGGAGCTCTGGAAACACCATATATTTT,-,TRBV5-5,TRBJ1-3,many
CSPLDTSTDTQYF,TGCAGCCCCCTCGACACGAGCACAGATACGCAGTATTTT,-,TRBV29-1,TRBJ2-3,-
CASSVGTGTYNEQFF,TGCGCCAGCAGCGTGGGGACAGGGACATACAATGAGCAGTTCTTC,TRBD1,TRBV5-1,TRBJ2-1,-
CASSYSGASRGYGYTF,TGTGCCAGCAGTTACTCGGGGGCCTCCAGGGGCTATGGCTACACCTTC,-,TRBV6-5,TRBJ1-2,few
CASTYYRGPYNEQFF,TGTGCCAGCACCTATTACAGGGGACCCTACAATGAGCAGTTCTTC,TRBD1,TRBV6-2/TRBV6-3,TRBJ2-1,-
CSARKGGNTGELFF,TGCAGTGCTAGGAAGGGGGGGAACACCGGGGAGCTGTTTTTT,-,TRBV20-1,TRBJ2-2,few
CASGRDRGNYGYTF,TGTGCCAGCGGCCGGGACAGGGGCAACTATGGCTACACCTTC,TRBD1,TRBV6-1,TRBJ1-2,-
CASSYKGGASNEQPQHF,TGTGCCAGCAGTTACAAGGGGGGGGCCTCGAACGAACAGCCCCAGCATTTT,-,TRBV6-5,TRBJ1-5,-
CASKGEGEGLSSGANVLTF,TGCGCCAGCAAGGGGGAAGGGGAGGGCCTTAGCTCTGGGGCCAACGTCCTGACTTTC,-,TRBV10-1,TRBJ2-6,-
CAITSGARPPTYEQYF,TGTGCCATCACCAGCGGAGCCCGGCCCCCGACCTACGAGCAGTACTTC,-,TRBV10-3,TRBJ2-7,few
CASNPTGVISRPLHF,TGTGCCAGCAACCCGACAGGGGTCATATCCCGGCCCCTCCACTTT,TRBD1,TRBV6-1,TRBJ1-6,-
CASSYSETQYF,TGTGCCAGCAGTTACTCGGAGACCCAGTACTTC,-,TRBV6-6,TRBJ2-5,many
CASSVGGTSGGGYNEQFF,TGTGCCAGCAGCGTAGGTGGGACTAGCGGGGGGGGTTACAATGAGCAGTTCTTC,TRBD2,TRBV9,TRBJ2-1,many
CSASSTSGGDTDTQYF,TGCAGTGCTAGTTCGACTAGCGGGGGAGACACAGATACGCAGTATTTT,TRBD2,TRBV20-1,TRBJ2-3,few
CASSYRLDTDTQYF,TGTGCCAGCAGCTACAGACTTGACACAGATACGCAGTATTTT,-,TRBV11-3,TRBJ2-3,many
CASSLARGAFQETQYF,TGTGCCAGCAGCTTAGCCCGGGGGGCCTTCCAAGAGACCCAGTACTTC,-,TRBV7-2,TRBJ2-5,many
CSVEPREETQYF,TGCAGCGTTGAGCCCAGGGAGGAGACCCAGTACTTC,-,TRBV29-1,TRBJ2-5,many
CASSLEPPGLATDGANVLTF,TGCGCCAGCAGCTTGGAGCCGCCGGGACTAGCTACCGATGGGGCCAACGTCCTGACTTTC,TRBD2,TRBV5-1,TRBJ2-6,few
CASSEYRGSTDTQYF,TGTGCCAGCAGTGAGTATCGGGGGAGCACAGATACGCAGTATTTT,-,TRBV25-1,TRBJ2-3,many
CSARDRGMYGYTF,TGCAGCGCCCGGGACAGGGGGATGTATGGCTACACCTTC,TRBD1,TRBV29-1,TRBJ1-2,many
CASSGSGGFQETQYF,TGTGCCAGCAGCGGAAGCGGGGGGTTCCAAGAGACCCAGTACTTC,TRBD2,TRBV9,TRBJ2-5,-
CSVAEQGPQYF,TGCAGCGTTGCTGAACAGGGACCGCAGTACTTC,-,TRBV29-1,TRBJ2-7,-
CASSSTVEQFF,TGTGCCAGCAGTTCGACCGTTGAGCAGTTCTTC,-,TRBV7-6,TRBJ2-1,-
CSVSNPPDEAFF,TGCAGCGTTTCTAACCCACCCGACGAAGCTTTCTTT,-,TRBV29-1,TRBJ1-1,few
CASDANGMGQEEQFF,TGTGCCAGCGACGCAAACGGGATGGGGCAGGAAGAGCAGTTCTTC,-,TRBV9,TRBJ2-1,few
CSARGGLAVSGELFF,TGCAGTGCTAGAGGAGGACTAGCGGTGTCCGGGGAGCTGTTTTTT,TRBD2,TRBV20-1,TRBJ2-2,few
CSARDRRETQYF,TGCAGCGCCCGGGACAGGCGAGAGACCCAGTACTTC,TRBD1,TRBV29-1,TRBJ2-5,few
CASIREGAKNIQYF,TGTGCCAGCATCAGGGAAGGGGCCAAAAACATTCAGTACTTC,-,TRBV6-1,TRBJ2-4,-
CASNMIDSTDTQYF,TGCGCCAGCAATATGATTGATAGCACAGATACGCAGTATTTT,-,TRBV5-1,TRBJ2-3,few
CSARSRTGYYGYTF,TGCAGTGCTAGATCTCGGACAGGATACTATGGCTACACCTTC,TRBD1,TRBV20-1,TRBJ1-2,many
CASSPRDRATATNEKLFF,TGCGCCAGCAGCCCCCGGGACAGGGCCACCGCAACTAATGAAAAACTGTTTTTT,TRBD1,TRBV4-3,TRBJ1-4,-
CAISTEDPRETQYF,TGTGCCATCAGTACCGAGGACCCTCGGGAGACCCAGTACTTC,-,TRBV10-3,TRBJ2-5,few
CASSLASFYGYTF,TGTGCCAGCAGCTTAGCCTCATTCTATGGCTACACCTTC,-,TRBV7-8,TRBJ1-2,many
CASSSHSGYNQPQHF,TGTGCCAGCAGTTCTCATTCAGGGTACAATCAGCCCCAGCATTTT,-,TRBV28,TRBJ1-5,-
CASSKLDLFF,TGTGCCAGCAGCAAATTGGACCTCTTTTTC,-,TRBV21-1,TRBJ2-1,-
CASSSDLADTQYF,TGTGCCAGCAGCTCCGACTTAGCGGATACGCAGTATTTT,-,TRBV7-7,TRBJ2-3,few
CSAIDQPGNEQFF,TGCAGTGCTATAGACCAGCCCGGGAATGAGCAGTTCTTC,-,TRBV20-1,TRBJ2-1,-
CASSIQTGPGVYNEQFF,TGCGCCAGCAGCATTCAGACAGGACCAGGCGTCTACAATGAGCAGTTCTTC,-,TRBV5-1,TRBJ2-1,-
CASSPVGTVTDTQYF,TGTGCCAGCTCACCCGTCGGGACAGTCACAGATACGCAGTATTTT,TRBD1,TRBV18,TRBJ2-3,-
CAISDSGFTDTQYF,TGTGCCATCAGTGATTCGGGGTTCACAGATACGCAGTATTTT,-,TRBV10-3,TRBJ2-3,many
CASSYPQVGQSYEQYF,TGTGCCAGCAGTTACCCCCAGGTTGGCCAATCCTACGAGCAGTACTTC,-,TRBV6-2/TRBV6-3,TRBJ2-7,few
CASSLKRAETQYF,TGTGCCAGCAGCCTCAAACGGGCAGAGACCCAGTACTTC,-,TRBV5-6,TRBJ2-5,-
CASSEPSGANVLTF,TGTGCCAGCAGTGAACCCTCTGGGGCCAACGTCCTGACTTTC,-,TRBV25-1,TRBJ2-6,few
CASHQGLGGANEQFF,TGTGCCAGCCACCAGGGACTAGGTGGGGCCAATGAGCAGTTCTTC,TRBD2,TRBV12-3/TRBV12-4,TRBJ2-1,-
CSALQGAAYEQYF,TGCAGTGCGCTACAGGGGGCAGCCTACGAGCAGTACTTC,TRBD1,TRBV20-1,TRBJ2-7,few
CSASRQGRYEQYF,TGCAGTGCTAGCCGACAGGGCCGCTACGAGCAGTACTTC,TRBD1,TRBV20-1,TRBJ2-7,many
CASSQDRRPPGIQYF,TGCGCCAGCAGCCAAGATCGGAGGCCCCCAGGCATTCAGTACTTC,-,TRBV4-1,TRBJ2-4,few
CASSPSPGFPGELFF,TGTGCCAGCAGCCCCTCCCCAGGGTTTCCCGGGGAGCTGTTTTTT,-,TRBV7-6,TRBJ2-2,-
CASSVPGSPEQFF,TGTGCCAGCAGCGTACCTGGGTCACCAGAGCAGTTCTTC,-,TRBV9,TRBJ2-1,-
CASSLAQAYGYTF,TGTGCCAGCAGCTTAGCACAGGCCTATGGCTACACCTTC,-,TRBV7-9,TRBJ1-2,many
CASSLGGGNTEAFF,TGTGCCAGCAGCTTAGGTGGCGGGAACACTGAAGCTTTCTTT,-,TRBV12-3/TRBV12-4,TRBJ1-1,many
CSAGGQGGSPLHF,TGCAGTGCCGGGGGACAGGGCGGTTCACCCCTCCACTTT,TRBD1,TRBV20-1,TRBJ1-6,few